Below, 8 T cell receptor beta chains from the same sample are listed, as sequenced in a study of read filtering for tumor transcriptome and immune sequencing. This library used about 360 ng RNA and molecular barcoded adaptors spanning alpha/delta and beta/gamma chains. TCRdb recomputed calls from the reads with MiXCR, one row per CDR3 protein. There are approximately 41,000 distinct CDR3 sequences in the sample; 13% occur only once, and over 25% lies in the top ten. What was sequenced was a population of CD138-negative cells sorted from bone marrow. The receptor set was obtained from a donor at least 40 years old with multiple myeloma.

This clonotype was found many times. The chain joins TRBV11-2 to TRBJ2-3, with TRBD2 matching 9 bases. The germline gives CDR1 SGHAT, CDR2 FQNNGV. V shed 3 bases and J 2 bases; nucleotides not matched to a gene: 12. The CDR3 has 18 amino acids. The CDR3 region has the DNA TGTGCCAGCAGCTTGGGACGAGACCCTAGCGGGATCACAGATACGCAGTATTTT. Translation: CASSLGRDPSGITDTQYF. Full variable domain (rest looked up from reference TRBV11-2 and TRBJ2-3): EAGVAQSPRYKIIEKRQSVAFWCNPISGHATLYWYQQILGQGPKLLIQFQNNGVVDDSQLPKDRFSAERLKGVDSTLKIQPAKLEDSAVYLCASSLGRDPSGITDTQYFGPGTRLTVL.

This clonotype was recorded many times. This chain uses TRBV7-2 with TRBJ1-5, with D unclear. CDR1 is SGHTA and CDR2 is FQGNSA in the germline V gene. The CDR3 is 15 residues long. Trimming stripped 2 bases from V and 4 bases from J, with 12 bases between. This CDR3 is CASSLSQVANQPQHF. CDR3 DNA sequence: TGTGCCAGCAGCTTAAGTCAGGTAGCAAATCAGCCCCAGCATTTT.

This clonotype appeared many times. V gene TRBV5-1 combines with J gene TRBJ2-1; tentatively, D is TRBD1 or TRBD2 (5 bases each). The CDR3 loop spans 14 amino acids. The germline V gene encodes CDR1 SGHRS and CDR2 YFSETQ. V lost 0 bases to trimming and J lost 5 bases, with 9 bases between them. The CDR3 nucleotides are TGCGCCAGCAGCTTGGCAGGGACCCACAATGAGCAGTTCTTC. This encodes CASSLAGTHNEQFF.

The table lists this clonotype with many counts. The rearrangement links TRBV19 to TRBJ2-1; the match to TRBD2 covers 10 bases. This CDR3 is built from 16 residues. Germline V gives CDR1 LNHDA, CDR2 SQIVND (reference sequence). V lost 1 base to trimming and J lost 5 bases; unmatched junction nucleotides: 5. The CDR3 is CASSIAGLAVNNEQFF. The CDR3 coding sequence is TGTGCCAGTAGTATAGCTGGACTAGCGGTAAACAATGAGCAGTTCTTC. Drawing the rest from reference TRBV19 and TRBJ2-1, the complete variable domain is DGGITQSPKYLFRKEGQNVTLSCEQNLNHDAMYWYRQDPGQGLRLIYYSQIVNDFQKGDIAEGYSVSREKKESFPLTVTSAQKNPTAFYLCASSIAGLAVNNEQFFGPGTRLTVL.

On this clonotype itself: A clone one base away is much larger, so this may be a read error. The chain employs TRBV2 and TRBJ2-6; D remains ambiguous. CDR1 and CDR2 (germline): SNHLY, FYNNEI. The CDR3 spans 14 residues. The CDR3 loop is CTSSDPSGANVLTF. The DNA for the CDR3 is TGTACCAGCAGTGACCCCTCTGGGGCCAACGTCCTGACTTTC. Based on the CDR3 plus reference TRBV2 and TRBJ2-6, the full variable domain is EPEVTQTPSHQVTQMGQEVILRCVPISNHLYFYWYRQILGQKVEFLVSFYNNEISEKSEIFDDQFSVERPDGSNFTLKIRSTKLEDSAMYFCTSSDPSGANVLTFGAGSRLTVL.

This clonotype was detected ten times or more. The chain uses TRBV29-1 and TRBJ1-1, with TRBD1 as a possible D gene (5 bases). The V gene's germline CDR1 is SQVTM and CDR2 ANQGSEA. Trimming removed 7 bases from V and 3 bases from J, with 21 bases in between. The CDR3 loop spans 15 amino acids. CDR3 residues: CSGAPGGARDTEAFF. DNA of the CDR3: TGCAGCGGGGCTCCCGGTGGGGCGCGGGACACTGAAGCTTTCTTT. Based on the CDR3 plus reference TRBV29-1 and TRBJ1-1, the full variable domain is SAVISQKPSRDICQRGTSLTIQCQVDSQVTMMFWYRQQPGQSLTLIATANQGSEATYESGFVIDKFPISRPNLTFSTLTVSNMSPEDSSIYLCSGAPGGARDTEAFFGQGTRLTVV.

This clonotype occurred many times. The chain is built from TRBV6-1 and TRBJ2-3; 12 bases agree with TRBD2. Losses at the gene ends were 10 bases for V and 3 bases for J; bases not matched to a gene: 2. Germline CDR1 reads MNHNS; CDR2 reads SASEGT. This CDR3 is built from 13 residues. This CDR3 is CATGTSGTDTQYF. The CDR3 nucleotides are TGTGCCACCGGGACTAGCGGGACAGATACGCAGTATTTT.

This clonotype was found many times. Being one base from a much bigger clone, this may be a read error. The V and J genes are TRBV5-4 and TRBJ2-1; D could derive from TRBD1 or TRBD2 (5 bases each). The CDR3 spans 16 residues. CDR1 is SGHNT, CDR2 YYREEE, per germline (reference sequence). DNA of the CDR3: TGTGCCAGCAGCCTCCTCGGGACGGTATCCTACAATGGGCAGTTCTTC. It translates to CASSLLGTVSYNGQFF. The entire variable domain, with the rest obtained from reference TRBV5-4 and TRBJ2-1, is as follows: ETGVTQSPTHLIKTRGQQVTLRCSSQSGHNTVSWYQQALGQGPQFIFQYYREEENGRGNFPPRFSGLQFPNYSSELNVNALELDDSALYLCASSLLGTVSYNGQFFGPGTRLTVL.